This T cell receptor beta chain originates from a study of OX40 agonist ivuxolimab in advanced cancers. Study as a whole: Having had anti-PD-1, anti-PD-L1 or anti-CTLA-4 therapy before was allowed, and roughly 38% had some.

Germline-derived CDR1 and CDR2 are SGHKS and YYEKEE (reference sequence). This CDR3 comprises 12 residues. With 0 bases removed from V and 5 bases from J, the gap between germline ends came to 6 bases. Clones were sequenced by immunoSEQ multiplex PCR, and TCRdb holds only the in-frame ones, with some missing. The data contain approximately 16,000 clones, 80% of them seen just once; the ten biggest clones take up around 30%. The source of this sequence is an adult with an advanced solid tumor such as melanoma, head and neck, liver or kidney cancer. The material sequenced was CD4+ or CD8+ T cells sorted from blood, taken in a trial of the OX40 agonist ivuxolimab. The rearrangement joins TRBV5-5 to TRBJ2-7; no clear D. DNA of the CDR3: TGTGCCAGCAGCTTGGCTGGTAACGAGCAGTACTTC. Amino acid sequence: CASSLAGNEQYF.